These 9 T cell receptor beta chains were all obtained from the same sample, sequenced in a study of cytomegalovirus exposure and HLA in healthy donors. The PCR ran on 60 Vbeta and 13 Jbeta primers. Method: immunoSEQ multiplex PCR; TCRdb's copy keeps in-frame clones and lacks some. This table has approximately 130,000 clones, around 85% appearing once. Specimen: PBMCs. The receptor set was obtained from a boy aged 5-17 years in good health and CMV-seronegative.

The gene calls are TRBV7-9 and TRBJ2-7, with TRBD2 matching 9 bases. The CDR3 has 17 amino acids. V was pared by 5 bases and J by 2 bases, with 13 bases of the junction left unmatched. Germline values: CDR1 SEHNR, CDR2 FQNEAQ (reference sequence). CDR3 in amino acids: CASSRWSRTSETYEQYF. The CDR3 nucleotides are TGTGCCAGCAGCCGATGGTCCCGGACTAGCGAAACCTACGAGCAGTACTTC. Supplemented by reference TRBV7-9 and TRBJ2-7, the full variable domain reads DTGVSQNPRHKITKRGQNVTFRCDPISEHNRLYWYRQTLGQGPEFLTYFQNEAQLEKSRLLSDRFSAERPKGSFSTLEIQRTEQGDSAMYLCASSRWSRTSETYEQYFGPGTRLTVT.

This sequence joins TRBV19 and TRBJ2-2; 13 bases fit TRBD2. Germline assignment: CDR1 LNHDA and CDR2 SQIVND (reference sequence). This CDR3 has 17 residues. V shed 2 bases and J 8 bases; nucleotides not matched to a gene: 8. The CDR3, as DNA: TGTGCCAGTAGTATAACGGGACTAGCGGGGCGGGCTGGGGAGCTGTTTTTT. It codes for CASSITGLAGRAGELFF.

CDR3 nucleotide sequence: TGTGCCAGCAGCGAGGGACAGGGAACCTACGAGCAGTACTTC. It translates to CASSEGQGTYEQYF. The rearrangement joins TRBV11-2 to TRBJ2-7; 9 nucleotides line up with TRBD1. The germline V gene encodes CDR1 SGHAT and CDR2 FQNNGV. J lost 2 bases, V lost 5 bases, and 4 bases had no gene match. The CDR3 sequence is 14 residues long.

This clone was detected only once. The J gene is TRBJ2-1, the V gene TRBV6-6; 14 nucleotides align to TRBD2. The trim removed 6 bases at V and 8 bases at J, leaving 3 bases unmatched. CDR3 length: 14 amino acids. Germline lookup yields CDR1 MNHNY and CDR2 SVGAGI (reference sequence). CDR3 protein: CASRGLAGVDEQFF. The CDR3 nucleotides read TGTGCCAGCAGGGGACTAGCGGGAGTCGATGAGCAGTTCTTC.

This chain uses TRBV6-1 with TRBJ1-1; a possible D gene is TRBD1 (5 bases). The germline V gene encodes CDR1 MNHNS and CDR2 SASEGT. Trimming shortened V by 3 bases and J by 4 bases, and 15 bases separated the two germline ends. The CDR3 runs 15 residues. The CDR3, as DNA: TGTGCCAGCAGTGACGGCCTGTGGGGGGGCACTGAAGCTTTCTTT. This sequence encodes CASSDGLWGGTEAFF.

The CDR3 DNA sequence: TGTGCCATCAGTGGAGGAGACAGGCTTATATCCCATGGCTACACCTTC. Its translation: CAISGGDRLISHGYTF. The gene calls are TRBV10-3 and TRBJ1-2; D is possibly TRBD1 (6 bases). CDR1 and CDR2 (germline): ENHRY, SYGVKD. Trimming pared 4 bases from V and 6 bases from J, leaving 21 bases between. This CDR3 spans 16 amino acids.

The chain combines TRBV5-1 with TRBJ1-2; 7 nucleotides align to TRBD1. CDR1 and CDR2 (germline): SGHRS, YFSETQ. The CDR3 length is 15 residues. With V trimmed by 0 bases and J by 0 bases, 2 bases remained unmatched. This CDR3 is CASSLEGGTNYGYTF. CDR3 DNA: TGCGCCAGCAGCTTGGAAGGGGGCACTAACTATGGCTACACCTTC.

The J gene is TRBJ2-3, the V gene TRBV7-3; 8 bases align to TRBD2. After removal of 3 bases from V and 1 base from J, the junction contained 6 bases not matched to a gene. CDR1 SGHTA and CDR2 FQGTGA come from the germline V gene. The CDR3 sequence is 16 residues long. This CDR3 is CASSLGRRGGTDTQYF. CDR3 bases: TGTGCCAGCAGCTTGGGGCGGCGGGGGGGCACAGATACGCAGTATTTT.

The chain employs TRBV7-8 and TRBJ2-7, with D possibly TRBD1 on 6 matching bases. Trimming stripped 5 bases from V and 5 bases from J, with 13 bases between. CDR1 and CDR2 from the germline V gene are SGHVS and FQNEAQ. This CDR3 has 13 amino acids. CDR3 protein: CASSGRQVDEQYF. Written as DNA, the CDR3 is TGTGCCAGCAGCGGCAGACAGGTGGACGAGCAGTACTTC.